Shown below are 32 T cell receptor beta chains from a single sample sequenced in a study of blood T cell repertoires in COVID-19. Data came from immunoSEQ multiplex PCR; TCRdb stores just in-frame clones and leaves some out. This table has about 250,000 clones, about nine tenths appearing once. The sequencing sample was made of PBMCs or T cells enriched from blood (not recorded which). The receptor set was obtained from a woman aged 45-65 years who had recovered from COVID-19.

CDR3 sequence: CASSYEAKMNTEAFF. In DNA, the CDR3 is TGTGCCAGCAGTTACGAGGCAAAAATGAACACTGAAGCTTTCTTT. The V and J genes are TRBV6-5 and TRBJ1-1; the D is unclear. The CDR3 covers 15 residues. The ends were cut back, 2 bases at V and 0 bases at J, with 10 bases in the middle. CDR1 and CDR2 from the germline V gene are MNHEY and SVGAGI.

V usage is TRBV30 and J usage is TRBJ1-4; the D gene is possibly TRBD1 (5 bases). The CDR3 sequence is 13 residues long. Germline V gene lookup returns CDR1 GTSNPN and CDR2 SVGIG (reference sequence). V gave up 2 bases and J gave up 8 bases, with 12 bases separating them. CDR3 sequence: CAWSFGGDEKLFF. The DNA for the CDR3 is TGTGCCTGGAGTTTTGGAGGGGACGAAAAACTGTTTTTT.

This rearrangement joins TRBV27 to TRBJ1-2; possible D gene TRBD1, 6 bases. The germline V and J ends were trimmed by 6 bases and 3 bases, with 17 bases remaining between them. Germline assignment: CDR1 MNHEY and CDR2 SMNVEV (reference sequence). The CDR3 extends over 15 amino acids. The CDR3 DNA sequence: TGTGCCAGCAGCCCAAACAGGGAGAAGTACTATGGCTACACCTTC. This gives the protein CASSPNREKYYGYTF.

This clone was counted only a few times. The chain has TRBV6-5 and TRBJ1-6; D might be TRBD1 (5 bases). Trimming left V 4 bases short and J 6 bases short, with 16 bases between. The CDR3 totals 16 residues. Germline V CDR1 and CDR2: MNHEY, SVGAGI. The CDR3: CASSSRMRGGNSPLHF. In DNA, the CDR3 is TGTGCCAGCAGTTCACGTATGAGGGGAGGTAATTCACCCCTCCACTTT.

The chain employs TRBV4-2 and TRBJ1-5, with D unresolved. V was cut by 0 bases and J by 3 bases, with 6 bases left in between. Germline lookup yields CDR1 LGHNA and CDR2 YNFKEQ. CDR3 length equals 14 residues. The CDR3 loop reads CASSQDSVNQPQHF. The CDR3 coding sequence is TGTGCCAGCAGCCAAGACAGCGTCAATCAGCCCCAGCATTTT.

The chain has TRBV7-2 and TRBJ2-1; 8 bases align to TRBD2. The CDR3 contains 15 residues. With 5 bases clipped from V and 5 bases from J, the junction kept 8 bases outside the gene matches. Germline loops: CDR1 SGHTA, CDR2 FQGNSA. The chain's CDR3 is CASSVSGTRNNEQFF. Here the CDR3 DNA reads TGTGCCAGCAGCGTCTCCGGGACTAGAAACAATGAGCAGTTCTTC.

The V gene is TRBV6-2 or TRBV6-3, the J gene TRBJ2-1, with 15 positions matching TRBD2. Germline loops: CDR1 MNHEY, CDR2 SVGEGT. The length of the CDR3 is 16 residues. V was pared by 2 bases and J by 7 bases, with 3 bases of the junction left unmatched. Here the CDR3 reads CASSYGGTSGRNEQFF. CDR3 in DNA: TGTGCCAGCAGTTACGGCGGGACTAGCGGGAGGAATGAGCAGTTCTTC.

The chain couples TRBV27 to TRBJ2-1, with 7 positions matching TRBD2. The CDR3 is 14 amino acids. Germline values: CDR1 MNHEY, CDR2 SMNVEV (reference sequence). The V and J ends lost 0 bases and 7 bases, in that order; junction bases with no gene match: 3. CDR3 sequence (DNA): TGTGCCAGCAGTTTATCCGGGACTACGAATGAGCAGTTCTTC. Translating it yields CASSLSGTTNEQFF.

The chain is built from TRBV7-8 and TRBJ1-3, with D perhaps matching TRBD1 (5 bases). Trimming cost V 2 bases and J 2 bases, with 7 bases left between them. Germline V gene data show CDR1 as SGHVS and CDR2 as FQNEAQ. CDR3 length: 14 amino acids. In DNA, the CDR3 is TGTGCCAGCAGCTTAAGGGGCGCTGGAAACACCATATATTTT. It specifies CASSLRGAGNTIYF.

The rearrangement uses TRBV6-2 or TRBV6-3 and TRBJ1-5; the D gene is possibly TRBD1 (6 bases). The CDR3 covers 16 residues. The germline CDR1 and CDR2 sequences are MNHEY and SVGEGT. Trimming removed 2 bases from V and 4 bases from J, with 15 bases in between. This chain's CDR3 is CASSYGGGVGNQPQHF. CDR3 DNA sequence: TGTGCCAGCAGTTACGGGGGGGGCGTGGGAAATCAGCCCCAGCATTTT.

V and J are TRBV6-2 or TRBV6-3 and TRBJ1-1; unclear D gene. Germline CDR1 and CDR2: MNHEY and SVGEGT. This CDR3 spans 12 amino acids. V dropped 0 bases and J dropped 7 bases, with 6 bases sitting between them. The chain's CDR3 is CASSYSAVEAFF. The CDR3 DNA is TGTGCCAGCAGTTACTCGGCAGTTGAAGCTTTCTTT.

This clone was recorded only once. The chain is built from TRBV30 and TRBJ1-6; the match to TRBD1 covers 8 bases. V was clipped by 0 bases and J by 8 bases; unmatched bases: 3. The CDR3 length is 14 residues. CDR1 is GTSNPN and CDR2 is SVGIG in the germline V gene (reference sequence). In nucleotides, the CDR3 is TGTGCCTGGAGTGTAGGGACAGGTTATTCACCCCTCCACTTT. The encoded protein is CAWSVGTGYSPLHF.

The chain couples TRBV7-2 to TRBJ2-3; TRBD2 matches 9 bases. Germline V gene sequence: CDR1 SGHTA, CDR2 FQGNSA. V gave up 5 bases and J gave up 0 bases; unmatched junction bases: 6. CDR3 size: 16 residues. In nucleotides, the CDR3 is TGTGCCAGCAGCGTAAAGCGGGGGGCTAGCACAGATACGCAGTATTTT. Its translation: CASSVKRGASTDTQYF.

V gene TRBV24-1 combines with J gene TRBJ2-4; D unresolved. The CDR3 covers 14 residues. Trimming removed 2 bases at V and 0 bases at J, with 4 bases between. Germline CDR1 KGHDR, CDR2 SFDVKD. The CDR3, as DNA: TGTGCCACCAGTGATTCCGGAGCCAAAAACATTCAGTACTTC. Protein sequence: CATSDSGAKNIQYF.

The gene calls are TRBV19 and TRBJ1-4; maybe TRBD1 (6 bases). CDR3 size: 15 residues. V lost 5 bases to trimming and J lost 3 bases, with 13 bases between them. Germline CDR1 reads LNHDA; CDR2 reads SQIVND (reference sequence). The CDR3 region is CASSQQGGSNEKLFF. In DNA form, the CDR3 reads TGTGCCAGTAGTCAACAGGGCGGCTCTAATGAAAAACTGTTTTTT.

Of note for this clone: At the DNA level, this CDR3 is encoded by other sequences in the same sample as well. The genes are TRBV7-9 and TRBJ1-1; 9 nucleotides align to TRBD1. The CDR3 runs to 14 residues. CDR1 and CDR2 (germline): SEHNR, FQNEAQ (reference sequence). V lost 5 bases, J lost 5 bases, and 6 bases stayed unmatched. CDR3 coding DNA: TGTGCCAGCAGCCCGCGACAGGGGGGGACTGAAGCTTTCTTT. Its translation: CASSPRQGGTEAFF.

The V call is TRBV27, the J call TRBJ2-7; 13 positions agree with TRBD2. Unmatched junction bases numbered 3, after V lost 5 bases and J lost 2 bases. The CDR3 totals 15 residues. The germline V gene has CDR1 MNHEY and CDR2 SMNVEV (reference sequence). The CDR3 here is CASSPGTSGAYEQYF. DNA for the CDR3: TGTGCCAGCAGTCCCGGGACTAGCGGGGCCTACGAGCAGTACTTC.

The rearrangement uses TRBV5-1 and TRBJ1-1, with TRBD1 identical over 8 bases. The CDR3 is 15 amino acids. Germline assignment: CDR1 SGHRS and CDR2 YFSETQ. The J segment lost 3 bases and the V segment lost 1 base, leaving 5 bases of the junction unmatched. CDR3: CASSLQGAGDTEAFF. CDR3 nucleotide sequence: TGCGCCAGCAGCTTGCAGGGGGCCGGGGACACTGAAGCTTTCTTT.

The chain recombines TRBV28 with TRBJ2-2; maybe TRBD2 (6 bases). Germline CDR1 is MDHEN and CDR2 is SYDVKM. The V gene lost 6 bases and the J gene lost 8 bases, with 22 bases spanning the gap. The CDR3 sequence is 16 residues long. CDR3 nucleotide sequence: TGTGCCAGCAGCACACCGGTCCAGGGACTGACTGGGGAGCTGTTTTTT. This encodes CASSTPVQGLTGELFF.

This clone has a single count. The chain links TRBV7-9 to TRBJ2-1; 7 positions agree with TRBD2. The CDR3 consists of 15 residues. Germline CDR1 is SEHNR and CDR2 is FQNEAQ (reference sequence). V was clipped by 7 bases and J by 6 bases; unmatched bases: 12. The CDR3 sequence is CASTITPSGTNEQFF. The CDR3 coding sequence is TGTGCCAGCACCATAACTCCTAGCGGAACCAATGAGCAGTTCTTC.

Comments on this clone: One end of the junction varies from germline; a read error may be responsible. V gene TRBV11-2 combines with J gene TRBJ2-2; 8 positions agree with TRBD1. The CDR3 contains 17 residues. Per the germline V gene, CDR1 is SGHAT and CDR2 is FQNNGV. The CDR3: CASTLYRTGPDTGELFF. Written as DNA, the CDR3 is TGTGCCAGCACCTTATATCGGACAGGGCCGGACACCGGGGAGCTGTTTTTT.

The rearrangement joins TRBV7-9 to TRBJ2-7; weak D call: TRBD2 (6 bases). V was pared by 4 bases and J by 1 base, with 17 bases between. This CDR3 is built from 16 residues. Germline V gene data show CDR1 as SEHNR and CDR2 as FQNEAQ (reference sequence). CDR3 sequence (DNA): TGTGCCAGCAGCTCACGCCGCGGGAACCCGTCCTACGAGCAGTACTTC. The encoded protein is CASSSRRGNPSYEQYF.

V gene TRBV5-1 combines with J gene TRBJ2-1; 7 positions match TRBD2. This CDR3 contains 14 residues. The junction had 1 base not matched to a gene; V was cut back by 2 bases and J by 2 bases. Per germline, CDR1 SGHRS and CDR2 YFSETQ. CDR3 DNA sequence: TGCGCCAGCAGCTTAGGACTAGCCTACAATGAGCAGTTCTTC. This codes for CASSLGLAYNEQFF.

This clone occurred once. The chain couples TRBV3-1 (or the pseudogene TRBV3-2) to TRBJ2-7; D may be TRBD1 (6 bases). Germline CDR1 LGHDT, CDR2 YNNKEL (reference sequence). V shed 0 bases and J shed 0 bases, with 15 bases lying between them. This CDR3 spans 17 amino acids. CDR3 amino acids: CASSQDYVRGPSYEQYF. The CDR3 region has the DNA TGTGCCAGCAGCCAAGATTACGTCAGGGGACCCTCCTACGAGCAGTACTTC.

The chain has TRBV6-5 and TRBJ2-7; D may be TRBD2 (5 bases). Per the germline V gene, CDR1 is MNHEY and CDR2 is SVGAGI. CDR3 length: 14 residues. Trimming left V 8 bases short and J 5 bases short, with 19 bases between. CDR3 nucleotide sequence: TGTGCCAGCCGAGGACTTTCTCGGAGGAACGAGCAGTACTTC. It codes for CASRGLSRRNEQYF.

Here the CDR3 reads CASKDSNSYEQYF. The CDR3 bases are TGTGCCAGCAAGGACAGCAACTCCTACGAGCAGTACTTC. The gene calls are TRBV28 and TRBJ2-7; D might be TRBD1 (6 bases). Deletions cut 7 bases from V and 0 bases from J, with 10 bases between. There are 13 residues in the CDR3. Germline V lookup: CDR1 MDHEN, CDR2 SYDVKM.

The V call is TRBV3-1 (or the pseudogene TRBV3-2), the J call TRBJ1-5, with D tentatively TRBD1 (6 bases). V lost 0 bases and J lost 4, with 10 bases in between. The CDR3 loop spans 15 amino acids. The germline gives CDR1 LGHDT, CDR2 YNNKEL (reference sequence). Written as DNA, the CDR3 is TGTGCCAGCAGCCAAGATCAGGACAGAAATCAGCCCCAGCATTTT. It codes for CASSQDQDRNQPQHF.

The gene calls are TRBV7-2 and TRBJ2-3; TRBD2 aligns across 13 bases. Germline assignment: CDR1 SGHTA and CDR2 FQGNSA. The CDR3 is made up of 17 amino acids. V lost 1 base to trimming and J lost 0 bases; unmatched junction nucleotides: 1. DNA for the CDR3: TGTGCCAGCAGCTTAGAACTAGCGGGAGGGAGCACAGATACGCAGTATTTT. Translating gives CASSLELAGGSTDTQYF.

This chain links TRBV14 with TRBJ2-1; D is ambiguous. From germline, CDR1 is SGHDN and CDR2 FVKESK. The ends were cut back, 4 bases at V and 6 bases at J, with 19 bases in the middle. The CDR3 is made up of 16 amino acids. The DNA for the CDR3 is TGTGCCAGCAGCCCCCAAGGTTGGGTAGCTGGCAATGAGCAGTTCTTC. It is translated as CASSPQGWVAGNEQFF.

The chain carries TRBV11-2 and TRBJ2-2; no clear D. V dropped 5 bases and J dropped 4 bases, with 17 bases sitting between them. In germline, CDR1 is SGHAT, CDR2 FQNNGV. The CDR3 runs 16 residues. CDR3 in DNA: TGTGCCAGCAGCACGCCAATCGTAGTCTCCACCGGGGAGCTGTTTTTT. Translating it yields CASSTPIVVSTGELFF.

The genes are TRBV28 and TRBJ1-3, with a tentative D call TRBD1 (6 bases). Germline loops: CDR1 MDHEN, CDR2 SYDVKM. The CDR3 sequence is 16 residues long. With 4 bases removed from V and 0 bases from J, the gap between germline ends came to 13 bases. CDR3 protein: CASSSQGLSSGNTIYF. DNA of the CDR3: TGTGCCAGCAGTTCCCAGGGGCTAAGCTCTGGAAACACCATATATTTT.

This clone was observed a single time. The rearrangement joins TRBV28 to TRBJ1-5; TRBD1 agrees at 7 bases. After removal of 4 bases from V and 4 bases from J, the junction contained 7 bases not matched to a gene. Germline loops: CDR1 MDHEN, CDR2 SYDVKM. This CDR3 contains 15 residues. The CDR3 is CASSSWTGQNQPQHF. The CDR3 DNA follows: TGTGCCAGCAGTTCATGGACAGGCCAGAATCAGCCCCAGCATTTT.